These T cell receptor beta chains were read from a single sample in a study of cytomegalovirus exposure and HLA in healthy donors. Profiling relied on immunoSEQ multiplex PCR, and the TCRdb table lists in-frame clones only, not all of them. The data contain about 120,000 clones, about four fifths of them singletons. Sequenced input: PBMCs. These receptors were obtained from a woman aged 60 to 75 in good health and CMV-seropositive. Both conserved end residues are part of each CDR3. The D gene is left open where the match is weak. Some rows have no size entry. The others give once, few or many, or a class for an expanded clone.

>TRBV28|NA|NA|TRBJ2-5
TGTGCCAGCAGTTTGACAGGGGGCATAGCGGGAGCGAGGGTTTGGGAGACCCAGTACTTC
CASSLTGGIAGARVWETQYF
>TRBV27|NA|TRBD2|TRBJ2-4
TGTGCCAGCAGTTTAACTAAGGGACTACTAAACATTCAGTACTTC
CASSLTKGLLNIQYF
>TRBV6-1|NA|NA|TRBJ2-5
TGTGCCAGCAGCCCAGGGGGGACCGTCACGACCCAGTACTTC
CASSPGGTVTTQYF
>TRBV7-2|NA|TRBD2|TRBJ2-7
TGTGCCAGCAGCTCCCGGGCTAGCGGGAACTACGAGCAGTACTTC
CASSSRASGNYEQYF
>TRBV28|NA|TRBD2|TRBJ2-5
TGTGCCAGCAGTTTAGGGTCGACTAGCGGGCCCCAAGAGACCCAGTACTTC
CASSLGSTSGPQETQYF
>TRBV11-3|NA|NA|TRBJ2-1
TGTGCCAGCAGCTCCGCCGCAGCTAGCTCCTACAATGAGCAGTTCTTC
CASSSAAASSYNEQFF
>TRBV27|NA|TRBD2|TRBJ2-5
TGTGCCAGCAGTTCCTACAGCGGGAGCCAAGAGACCCAGTACTTC
CASSSYSGSQETQYF
>TRBV4-1|NA|NA|TRBJ1-1
TGCGCCAGCAGCCAAGGGTATAAACAGGGTGGTGGAGCTTTCTTT
CASSQGYKQGGGAFF
>TRBV18|NA|NA|TRBJ2-7
TGTGCCAGCTCACCACCCGGGGGAAATCGCTACGAGCAGTACTTC
CASSPPGGNRYEQYF
>TRBV27|NA|TRBD2|TRBJ2-7
TGTGCCAGCAGGTCTCCTCTCTACATGGGAGCGGGAGTATGGTCCTACGAGCAGTACTTC
CASRSPLYMGAGVWSYEQYF
>TRBV7-3|NA|NA|TRBJ2-1
TGTGCCAGCAGCTTATCCCTAAACAATGAGCAGTTCTTC
CASSLSLNNEQFF
>TRBV4-1|NA|TRBD2|TRBJ2-3
TGCGCCAGCAGCCAAGGACTAGCAGGAGATACGCAGTATTTT
CASSQGLAGDTQYF
>TRBV27|NA|TRBD1|TRBJ2-7
TGTGCCAGCAGTCCGGGACAGGCCGGGTACGAGCAGTACTTC
CASSPGQAGYEQYF
>TRBV18|NA|TRBD1|TRBJ1-1
TGTGCCAGCTCCCGGTGGGACAGACTGAACACTGAAGCTTTCTTT
CASSRWDRLNTEAFF
>TRBV4-2|NA|TRBD2|TRBJ2-1
TGTACCAGCAGCCAAGGCCGGGACACAACGGGGGGGCTCTCCTACAATGAGCAGTTCTTC
CTSSQGRDTTGGLSYNEQFF
>TRBV28|NA|NA|TRBJ1-5
TGTGCCAGCAGTGATCCCGGGACATCGGTTTTTCAGCCCCAGCATTTT
CASSDPGTSVFQPQHF
>TRBV7-9|NA|TRBD1|TRBJ1-2
TGTGCCAGCAGCTCGGGACAGAAGATCTATGGCTACACCTTC
CASSSGQKIYGYTF
>TRBV19|NA|NA|TRBJ2-5
TGTGCCAGTGCCCGCGGGCAGATCAAGTACCAAGAGACCCAGTACTTC
CASARGQIKYQETQYF
>TRBV5-1|NA|TRBD1|TRBJ1-1
TGCGCCAGCAGCTTGACAGGGGGCATGAACACTGAAGCTTTCTTT
CASSLTGGMNTEAFF
>TRBV19|NA|TRBD2|TRBJ2-7
TGTGCCAGTAGTCTCGAACTTCCAGCGGGGCACTACGAGCAGTACTTC
CASSLELPAGHYEQYF
>TRBV5-6|few|NA|TRBJ2-3
TGTGCCAGCAGCCAAAACCTAGGGAGAGATACGCAGTATTTT
CASSQNLGRDTQYF
>TRBV15|NA|TRBD2|TRBJ2-5
TGTGCCACAGCTCTAGCGGGAGTTGAGACCCAGTACTTC
CATALAGVETQYF